This TCR beta chain was profiled in a study of identical twins. Study-wide findings and caveats: Memory repertoires showed no such pattern, whereas abundant cord blood beta clonotypes carried fewer insertions.

TCRdb independently ran MiXCR on the 5' RACE reads; one entry per CDR3 protein. The data hold about 240,000 distinct CDR3 sequences, with around 7.6% observed a single time. The CDR3 totals 19 residues. Germline lookup yields CDR1 SGHAT and CDR2 FQNNGV. V dropped 3 bases and J dropped 0; count of bases not matched to a gene: 9. In its sample, this clonotype was seen a few times. Its target is not known. This sample also appeared in a second study, on yellow fever vaccine responses in identical twins.

The sample was CD8+ T cells sorted from blood. This TCR was recovered from a woman under 30 in good health. The V call is TRBV11-2, the J call TRBJ2-1, with TRBD2 identical over 12 bases. DNA of the CDR3: TGTGCCAGCAGCTTCAGTCGGACTAGCGGGACTATCTCCTACAATGAGCAGTTCTTC. This encodes CASSFSRTSGTISYNEQFF.